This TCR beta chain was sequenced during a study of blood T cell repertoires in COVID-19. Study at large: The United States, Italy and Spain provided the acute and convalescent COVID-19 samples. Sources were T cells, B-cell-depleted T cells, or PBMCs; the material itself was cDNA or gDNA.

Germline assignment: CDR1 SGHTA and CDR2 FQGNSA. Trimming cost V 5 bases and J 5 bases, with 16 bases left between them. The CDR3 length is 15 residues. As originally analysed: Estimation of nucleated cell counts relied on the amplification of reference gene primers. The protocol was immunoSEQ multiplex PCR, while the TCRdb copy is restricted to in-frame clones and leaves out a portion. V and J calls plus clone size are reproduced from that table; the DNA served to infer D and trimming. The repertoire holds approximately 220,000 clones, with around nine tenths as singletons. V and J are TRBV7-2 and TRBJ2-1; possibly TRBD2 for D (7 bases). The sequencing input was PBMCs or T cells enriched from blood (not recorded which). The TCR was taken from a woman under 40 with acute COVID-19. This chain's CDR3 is CASSPTGRVDNEQFF. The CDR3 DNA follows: TGTGCCAGCAGCCCCACAGGGAGGGTGGACAATGAGCAGTTCTTC.